This TCR beta chain came from a study of shared clonotypes between healthy human individuals. Study information: Each donor's CD4 naive and CD4 memory cells filled three plates apiece, CD8 naive two, and CD8 memory one.

Data came from immunoSEQ multiplex PCR; TCRdb stores just in-frame clones and leaves some out. The data contain some 2,000,000 clones, 85% to 95% of them seen just once; the ten biggest clones take up 0.1% to 0.15%. The ends lost 3 bases at V and 4 bases at J; junction bases unmatched: 10. This CDR3 contains 17 residues. Looked up from germline, CDR1 is SGDLS and CDR2 is YYNGEE. Healthy and HIV-negative, the adult donors had no recent acute infections or vaccinations. Points on this clone: What it binds is not known.

Study-level points and caveats: It was expected that sequencing depth would affect clonotype sharing among donors. The study's rarefaction showed incomplete sorted-subset sequencing despite large depth.

The receptor's source is a man between 18 and 35 years old in good health. J is TRBJ2-2 and V is TRBV9; 9 bases agree with TRBD1. The specimen was naive CD4+ T cells sorted from blood. Subset denoted: CD45RA+ positively selected. The CDR3 coding sequence is TGTGCCAGCAGCGCACCGACAGGGGGAGGGGGCACCGGGGAGCTGTTTTTT. Encoded protein: CASSAPTGGGGTGELFF.